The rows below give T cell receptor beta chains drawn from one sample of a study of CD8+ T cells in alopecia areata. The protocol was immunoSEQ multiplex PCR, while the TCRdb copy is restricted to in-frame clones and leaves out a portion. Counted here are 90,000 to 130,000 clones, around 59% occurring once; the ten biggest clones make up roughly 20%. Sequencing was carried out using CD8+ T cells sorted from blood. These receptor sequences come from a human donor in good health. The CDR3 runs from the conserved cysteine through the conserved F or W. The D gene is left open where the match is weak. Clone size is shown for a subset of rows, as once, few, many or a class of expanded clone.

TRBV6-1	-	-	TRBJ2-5	TGTGCCAGCAGTGAGGGGGGGGCCGGGGAGACCCAGTACTTC	CASSEGGAGETQYF
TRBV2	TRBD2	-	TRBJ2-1	TGTGCCAGCAGTGCAGGCGGCGCGGGGGAGACCTACAATGAGCAGTTCTTC	CASSAGGAGETYNEQFF
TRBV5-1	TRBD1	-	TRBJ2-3	TGCGCCAGCAGCTCGACAGGGGTCACCACAGATACGCAGTATTTT	CASSSTGVTTDTQYF
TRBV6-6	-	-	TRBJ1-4	TGTGCCAGCAGTAGCCCCGACGGTCCAACTAATGAAAAACTGTTTTTT	CASSSPDGPTNEKLFF
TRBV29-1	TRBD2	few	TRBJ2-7	TGCAGCGTTGAAGGCGGGACTAGCGGGGGCTACGAGCAGTACTTC	CSVEGGTSGGYEQYF
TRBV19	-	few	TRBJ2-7	TGTGCCAGTAGTATGGGGTCCGGGACACTCTCCTACGAGCAGTACTTC	CASSMGSGTLSYEQYF
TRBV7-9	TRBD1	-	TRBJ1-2	TGTGCCAGCAGCGACAGGGTTAAAGCTGGCTACACCTTC	CASSDRVKAGYTF
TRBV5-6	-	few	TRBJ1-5	TGTGCCAGCAGCTCGTCCGAAGAAAGCGATCAGCCCCAGCATTTT	CASSSSEESDQPQHF
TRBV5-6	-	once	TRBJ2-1	TGTGCCAGCAGCTTGGACGGGGGAATCTACTCCTACAATGAGCAGTTCTTC	CASSLDGGIYSYNEQFF
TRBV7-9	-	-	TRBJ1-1	TGTGCCAGCAGCTTTTCAGCCACCGGAGCTTTCTTT	CASSFSATGAFF
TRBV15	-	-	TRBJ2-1	TGTGCCACCAGCAGAGATAGGGACGTAGACAATGAGCAGTTCTTC	CATSRDRDVDNEQFF
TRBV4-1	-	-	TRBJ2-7	TGCGCCAGCAGCCAACAATACACAGGACAGCTTACCTACGAGCAGTACTTC	CASSQQYTGQLTYEQYF
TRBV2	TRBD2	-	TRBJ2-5	TGTGCCAGCAGTGAAGAGGGGGCTAGCGGGGACTTC	CASSEEGASGDF
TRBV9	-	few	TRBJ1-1	TGTGCCAGCACCGCTATTGGGGCGGGCACTGAAGCTTTCTTT	CASTAIGAGTEAFF
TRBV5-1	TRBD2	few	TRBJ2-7	TGCGCCAGCAGCTTAAGTAGCGGGGGGGCCCGCGAGCAGTACTTC	CASSLSSGGAREQYF
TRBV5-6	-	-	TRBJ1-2	TGTGCCAGCAGCCAGGGTGACTATGGCTACACCTTC	CASSQGDYGYTF
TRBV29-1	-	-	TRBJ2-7	TGCAGCGCAGCACCTTACGACCTGTACGAGCAGTACTTC	CSAAPYDLYEQYF
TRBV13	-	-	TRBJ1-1	TGTGCCAGCAGCTTAGGTAACACTGAAGCTTTCTTT	CASSLGNTEAFF
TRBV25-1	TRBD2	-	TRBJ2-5	TGTGCCAGCAGTGAATACGATGGTTTAGCGGGGGCTGAGACCCAGTACTTC	CASSEYDGLAGAETQYF
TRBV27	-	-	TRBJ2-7	TGTGCCAGCAGTTTAGGACGGGCCTACGAGCAGTACTTC	CASSLGRAYEQYF
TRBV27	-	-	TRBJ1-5	TGTGCCAGCAGTTTAACCGGGGTTAATCAGCCCCAGCATTTT	CASSLTGVNQPQHF
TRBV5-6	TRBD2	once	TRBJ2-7	TGTGCCAGCAGCTTGGGCGGCGGGGGCTCCTACGAGCAGTACTTC	CASSLGGGGSYEQYF
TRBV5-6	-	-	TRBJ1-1	TGTGCCAGCAGCTTGGCCAGCGCTGAAGCTTTCTTT	CASSLASAEAFF
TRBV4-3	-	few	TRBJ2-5	TGCGCCAGCAGCCAAGAGGGAAGTTGGGAGACCCAGTACTTC	CASSQEGSWETQYF
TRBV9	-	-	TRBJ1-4	TGTGCCAGCAGCTCTGGGACATTAGACGGAGAAAAACTGTTTTTT	CASSSGTLDGEKLFF
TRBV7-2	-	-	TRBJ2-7	TGTGCCAGCAGCTTCATCCCTATAGGGGAATACGAGCAGTACTTC	CASSFIPIGEYEQYF
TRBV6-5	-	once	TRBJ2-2	TGTGCCACCGGTTTTCCGAACACCGGGGAGCTGTTTTTT	CATGFPNTGELFF
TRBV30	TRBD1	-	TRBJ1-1	TGTGCCTGGAGCCGGGACAGCCGAGACGAAGCTTTCTTT	CAWSRDSRDEAFF
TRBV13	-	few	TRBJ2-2	TGTGCCAGCAGCTCCCTTGCCGAGACTACGAACACCGGGGAGCTGTTTTTT	CASSSLAETTNTGELFF